The clone carrying this T cell receptor beta chain was counted ten times or more. The antigen is not known. Germline V gene data show CDR1 as SGHVS and CDR2 as FQNEAQ. The CDR3 is 15 amino acids. V shed 5 bases and J 6 bases; nucleotides not matched to a gene: 9. This entry is derived from a study of T cell repertoires in cytomegalovirus infection. In the study overall: In public TCR beta signatures, there were indications of both CMV infection and matching HLA type. Study-wide results and limits: Dominant in the ex vivo response were TCR beta clonotypes restricted by HLA-C and specific for CMV.

TCRdb analysed the reads with MiXCR anew, one entry per CDR3 protein. The profile shows over 250,000 distinct CDR3 sequences, roughly a fifth of them singletons. The sequences come from cultured PBMCs, collected from culture after CMV antigen stimulation. The chain joins TRBV7-8 to TRBJ2-7, with 11 nucleotides matching TRBD2. The receptor comes from a human donor in good health (CMV status not recorded). Some clones in this sample may be carry-over from other donors' samples. The CDR3 reads CASSPTRLAGPEQYV. The CDR3, as DNA: TGTGCCAGCAGCCCGACCCGACTAGCGGGGCCCGAGCAGTACGTC.